These 21 T cell receptor beta chains came from one sample sequenced in a study of beta chain features in type 1 diabetes. Since all of the isolated RNA was reverse transcribed, expressed TCRB transcripts were what got sequenced. The method was immunoSEQ multiplex PCR; TCRdb's version includes in-frame clones alone and lacks a portion of them. The table records 970,000 or so clones, about a sixth of them present only once. Sequencing input: naive CD4+ T cells from blood. The source is a woman aged 18-29 years in good health.

The rearrangement links TRBV2 to TRBJ2-7, with D perhaps TRBD2 (6 bases). The CDR3 is 14 amino acids. CDR1 is SNHLY, CDR2 FYNNEI, per germline. The V end was cut by 8 bases, the J end by 0 bases, with 14 bases between. The CDR3 loop is CASRGVFSSYEQYF. CDR3 sequence (DNA): TGTGCCAGCCGCGGGGTCTTTAGCTCCTACGAGCAGTACTTC. Variable domain in full (rest from reference TRBV2 and TRBJ2-7): EPEVTQTPSHQVTQMGQEVILRCVPISNHLYFYWYRQILGQKVEFLVSFYNNEISEKSEIFDDQFSVERPDGSNFTLKIRSTKLEDSAMYFCASRGVFSSYEQYFGPGTRLTVT.

This clone was counted between two and nine times. CDR3 amino acids: CASSQDGHQPQHF. The CDR3 nucleotides read TGTGCCAGCAGCCAAGACGGGCATCAGCCCCAGCATTTT. This chain connects TRBV14 to TRBJ1-5; D call uncertain. The CDR3 sequence is 13 residues long. Germline V lookup: CDR1 SGHDN, CDR2 FVKESK. Between the trimmed V and J ends, which lost 0 bases and 5 bases, there was a span of 5 bases.

In DNA, the CDR3 is TGTGCCAGCCACCCCCGGGACCCGAACACTGAAGCTTTCTTT. Translated: CASHPRDPNTEAFF. The chain links TRBV28 to TRBJ1-1; D possibly corresponds to TRBD1 (5 bases). The germline V and J ends were trimmed by 8 bases and 1 base, with 14 bases remaining between them. In germline, CDR1 is MDHEN, CDR2 SYDVKM. This CDR3 region has 14 residues.

J is TRBJ2-2 and V is TRBV4-2, with 7 positions matching TRBD2. V gave up 3 bases and J gave up 7 bases; unmatched junction bases: 5. Germline CDR1 LGHNA, CDR2 YNFKEQ. The CDR3 is 14 residues long. CDR3 residues: CASSQAGDDGELFF. In nucleotides, the CDR3 is TGTGCCAGCAGCCAGGCGGGAGATGACGGGGAGCTGTTTTTT.

This clone was seen a few times. This chain uses TRBV21-1 with TRBJ2-7; the tabulated D call, TRBD1, remains unverified against the DNA. TRBV21-1 is given as a pseudogene. The CDR3 runs to 14 residues. The CDR3 DNA follows: TGTGCCAGCAGCTCCGGGACAGGGAATCACGAGCAGTACTTC. It encodes CASSSGTGNHEQYF.

This clone was counted only a few times. The gene calls are TRBV9 and TRBJ2-7; D remains unclear. The CDR3 spans 15 residues. Germline CDR1 is SGDLS and CDR2 is YYNGEE. The V end was cut by 0 bases, the J end by 3 bases, with 13 bases between. The CDR3, as DNA: TGTGCCAGCAGCGTAGATTTTACGGTAGGCTACGAGCAGTACTTC. Translated, it gives CASSVDFTVGYEQYF.

The chain links TRBV7-2 to TRBJ2-1; D remains unclear. Germline V gene lookup returns CDR1 SGHTA and CDR2 FQGNSA. The length of the CDR3 is 10 residues. Deletions cut 5 bases from V and 10 bases from J, with 6 bases between. The CDR3 nucleotides are TGTGCCAGCAGCCGTCTGGAGCAGTTCTTC. This translates into CASSRLEQFF.

This clone has a handful of counts. The J gene is TRBJ2-5, the V gene TRBV27, with D perhaps matching TRBD2 (5 bases). V was trimmed by 3 bases and J by 7 bases, leaving 9 bases between them. Germline CDR1 and CDR2: MNHEY and SMNVEV (reference sequence). The CDR3 sequence is 12 residues long. For the CDR3, the DNA is TGTGCCAGCAGTTTGGGAGAGGGGACCCAGTACTTC. It yields the protein CASSLGEGTQYF.

This clone was seen only a few times. The V gene is TRBV7-9, the J gene TRBJ2-3, with 9 bases matching TRBD2. The CDR3 is made up of 16 amino acids. Looked up from germline, CDR1 is SEHNR and CDR2 is FQNEAQ (reference sequence). Trimming removed 2 bases from V and 6 bases from J; junction bases left unmatched: 9. CDR3 in DNA: TGTGCCAGCAGCTTAAGCCTAGCGGGAACTATGGATACGCAGTATTTT. Residues: CASSLSLAGTMDTQYF. The entire variable domain, with the rest obtained from reference TRBV7-9 and TRBJ2-3, is as follows: DTGVSQNPRHKITKRGQNVTFRCDPISEHNRLYWYRQTLGQGPEFLTYFQNEAQLEKSRLLSDRFSAERPKGSFSTLEIQRTEQGDSAMYLCASSLSLAGTMDTQYFGPGTRLTVL.

This clone was recorded a few times. The chain has TRBV10-3 and TRBJ1-5; 10 nucleotides agree with TRBD1. Germline CDR1 is ENHRY and CDR2 is SYGVKD. The trim removed 9 bases at V and 4 bases at J, leaving 6 bases unmatched. This CDR3 is built from 14 residues. CDR3 in DNA: TGTGCCATAAAGGGACAGGGGTCTAATCAGCCCCAGCATTTT. This gives the protein CAIKGQGSNQPQHF.

This clone was counted a few times. The rearrangement joins TRBV7-3 to TRBJ2-7; 13 bases fit TRBD2. This CDR3 contains 20 residues. The germline V gene has CDR1 SGHTA and CDR2 FQGTGA. V shed 2 bases, J shed 0 bases, and the junction held 13 bases outside the gene matches. The CDR3 nucleotides are TGTGCCAGCAGCTTACCCCGGACTAGCGGGAGTTGGGCGTACTCCTACGAGCAGTACTTC. Amino acids: CASSLPRTSGSWAYSYEQYF.

The CDR3 region is CASSEESGNWGEQFF. Written as DNA, the CDR3 is TGTGCCAGCAGTGAGGAGAGCGGGAATTGGGGTGAGCAGTTCTTC. The chain couples TRBV28 to TRBJ2-1; 7 bases match TRBD2. The ends lost 5 bases at V and 9 bases at J; junction bases unmatched: 13. The CDR3 has 15 amino acids. The germline V gene has CDR1 MDHEN and CDR2 SYDVKM. Variable domain in full (rest from reference TRBV28 and TRBJ2-1): DVKVTQSSRYLVKRTGEKVFLECVQDMDHENMFWYRQDPGLGLRLIYFSYDVKMKEKGDIPEGYSVSREKKERFSLILESASTNQTSMYLCASSEESGNWGEQFFGPGTRLTVL.

V usage is TRBV6-5 and J usage is TRBJ1-1; possible D gene TRBD1, 6 bases. Germline V gene lookup returns CDR1 MNHEY and CDR2 SVGAGI. This CDR3 contains 12 residues. V shed 7 bases and J shed 7 bases, with 13 bases lying between them. CDR3 sequence: CASTRRGHEAFF. CDR3 DNA: TGTGCCAGCACCCGACGGGGACATGAAGCTTTCTTT.

The V and J genes are TRBV11-2 and TRBJ2-4, with D hard to call. Trimming took 1 base from V and 7 from J, leaving 5 bases between them. The CDR3 has 12 residues. CDR1 and CDR2 from the germline V gene are SGHAT and FQNNGV. The CDR3 sequence: CASSLGTNIQYF. The DNA for the CDR3 is TGTGCCAGCAGCTTAGGCACGAACATTCAGTACTTC.

This clone appeared a few times. This rearrangement joins TRBV19 to TRBJ1-4; D remains ambiguous. CDR1 and CDR2 (germline): LNHDA, SQIVND (reference sequence). The length of the CDR3 is 17 residues. V was cut by 1 base and J by 5 bases, with 17 bases left in between. The CDR3 DNA follows: TGTGCCAGTAGTATAGTCCCCGGCGAGACCTCCAATGAAAAACTGTTTTTT. It translates to CASSIVPGETSNEKLFF. Complete variable domain (other parts from reference TRBV19 and TRBJ1-4): DGGITQSPKYLFRKEGQNVTLSCEQNLNHDAMYWYRQDPGQGLRLIYYSQIVNDFQKGDIAEGYSVSREKKESFPLTVTSAQKNPTAFYLCASSIVPGETSNEKLFFGSGTQLSVL.

This clone came up a few times. The CDR3 nucleotides read TGTGCCAGCAGCGACAGGGTTGGCTATGGCTACACCTTC. Amino acid sequence: CASSDRVGYGYTF. The chain couples TRBV7-2 to TRBJ1-2, with 7 nucleotides matching TRBD1. V was pared by 5 bases and J by 4 bases, with 4 bases of the junction left unmatched. From germline, CDR1 is SGHTA and CDR2 FQGNSA. The CDR3 contains 13 residues.

In this sample, this clone turned up a few times. CDR3 DNA: TGTGCCAGCAGCCGAGCCTTAGGGACCCCAGGAGCCTACAATGAGCAGTTCTTC. Protein: CASSRALGTPGAYNEQFF. The rearrangement uses TRBV7-2 and TRBJ2-1; D tentatively reads TRBD1 or TRBD2 (5 bases each). Trimming removed 5 bases at V and 2 bases at J, with 22 bases between. The CDR3 sequence is 18 residues long. The germline CDR1 and CDR2 sequences are SGHTA and FQGNSA.

This clone was seen more than once but under ten times. This CDR3 is also generated by other DNA sequences in the sample. The chain joins TRBV28 to TRBJ2-7; D is uncertain. Germline CDR1 MDHEN, CDR2 SYDVKM. The CDR3 sequence is 11 residues long. V was clipped by 2 bases and J by 5 bases, with 4 bases between them. The CDR3 reads CASSLRDEQYF. The CDR3 bases are TGTGCCAGCAGTTTAAGGGACGAGCAGTACTTC.

This clone was recorded a few times. The genes are TRBV7-6 and TRBJ2-5; D is tentatively TRBD1 or TRBD2 (6 bases each). Trimming took 4 bases from V and 4 from J, leaving 13 bases between them. CDR3 length equals 14 residues. Germline values: CDR1 SGHVS, CDR2 FNYEAQ. CDR3 amino acids: CASSSRGPGETQYF. CDR3 nucleotides: TGTGCCAGCAGCTCCCGGGGGCCGGGAGAGACCCAGTACTTC.

The J gene is TRBJ2-7, the V gene TRBV5-6; TRBD1 is a possible D gene (5 bases). The V gene lost 1 base and the J gene lost 2 bases, with 7 bases spanning the gap. This CDR3 contains 13 residues. Germline V gives CDR1 SGHDT, CDR2 YYEEEE. CDR3 loop: CASSLPRAYEQYF. CDR3 bases: TGTGCCAGCAGCTTGCCCAGGGCCTACGAGCAGTACTTC.

As concerns this clone: Other DNA sequences from this sample encode an identical CDR3 as well. The V call is TRBV5-1, the J call TRBJ2-1; D might be TRBD2 (5 bases). V was pared by 1 base and J by 0 bases, with 8 bases between. The CDR3 contains 15 residues. The germline V gene encodes CDR1 SGHRS and CDR2 YFSETQ. The CDR3 coding sequence is TGCGCCAGCAGCTTGACTAGTGGCTCCTACAATGAGCAGTTCTTC. Translating it yields CASSLTSGSYNEQFF.